This is a list of T cell receptor beta chains from one sample in a study of a mutant IDH1 vaccine in newly diagnosed glioma. Data came from immunoSEQ multiplex PCR; TCRdb stores just in-frame clones and leaves some out. Here the sample spans about 66,000 clones, 80% to 90% being singletons. The material was PBMCs, obtained from a glioma patient treated with radiotherapy, temozolomide or both. Source of these receptors: a man younger than 45 with glioma. The CDR3 runs from the conserved cysteine through the conserved F or W. Fields, in order: V gene, J gene, clone size, D gene, CDR3 protein, CDR3 DNA. D genes are given only for firm matches. For some rows the clone size is stated as once, few or many, or as a class when expanded; others skip it.

TRBV18	TRBJ2-1	NA	NA	CASSPTAGLTSEQFF	TGTGCCAGCTCACCGACGGCGGGCCTTACAAGTGAGCAGTTCTTC
TRBV5-5	TRBJ2-7	NA	NA	CASSPTTRLPYEQYF	TGTGCCAGCAGCCCGACTACCAGGCTCCCCTACGAGCAGTACTTC
TRBV10-1	TRBJ2-1	NA	TRBD2	CASSESRLAGGHNEQFF	TGCGCCAGCAGTGAGTCCCGCTTAGCGGGGGGGCACAATGAGCAGTTCTTC
TRBV28	TRBJ1-2	NA	NA	CASSSSGLTNYGYTF	TGTGCCAGCAGTTCCTCAGGACTTACTAACTATGGCTACACCTTC
TRBV7-9	TRBJ1-1	few	NA	CASSLTLNTEAFF	TGTGCCAGCAGCTTAACCCTCAACACTGAAGCTTTCTTT
TRBV6-5	TRBJ2-5	NA	NA	CASKQGIGAETQYF	TGTGCCAGTAAACAGGGTATTGGCGCGGAGACCCAGTACTTC
TRBV19	TRBJ1-5	once	NA	CASSTLTAYSNQPQHF	TGTGCCAGTAGTACACTGACAGCGTATAGCAATCAGCCCCAGCATTTT
TRBV6-5	TRBJ2-7	NA	NA	CASSYSHSYEQYF	TGTGCCAGCAGTTACAGCCACTCCTACGAGCAGTACTTC
TRBV9	TRBJ1-6	NA	TRBD1	CASSGPRTGGRDSPLHF	TGTGCCAGCAGCGGGCCTAGGACAGGGGGCCGCGATTCACCCCTCCACTTT
TRBV5-1	TRBJ1-5	NA	TRBD1	CASSSTGGAGQPQHF	TGCGCCAGCAGCTCCACAGGGGGCGCGGGGCAGCCCCAGCATTTT
TRBV6-5	TRBJ1-2	NA	TRBD1	CASSRTGTNYGYTF	TGTGCCAGCAGTAGGACAGGGACGAACTATGGCTACACCTTC
TRBV28	TRBJ2-7	NA	NA	CASHSPGHSYEQYF	TGTGCCAGCCATTCCCCGGGACACTCCTACGAGCAGTACTTC
TRBV7-6	TRBJ1-4	NA	TRBD1	CASSLDRGDNEKLFF	TGTGCCAGCAGCTTAGACAGGGGAGATAATGAAAAACTGTTTTTT
TRBV27	TRBJ2-1	NA	NA	CASSLTGNNEQFF	TGTGCCAGCAGTTTGACAGGTAACAATGAGCAGTTCTTC
TRBV6-5	TRBJ1-3	NA	NA	CATHSGGSGNTIYF	TGTGCCACCCATTCGGGTGGCTCTGGAAACACCATATATTTT
TRBV4-1	TRBJ2-1	NA	NA	CASSQGRYEQFF	TGCGCCAGCAGCCAAGGGAGGTATGAGCAGTTCTTC
TRBV6-5	TRBJ1-4	NA	NA	CASSYLKGRGTEKLFF	TGTGCCAGCAGTTACCTCAAGGGCAGGGGCACTGAAAAACTGTTTTTT
TRBV27	TRBJ2-2	NA	TRBD2	CASGPSGALLFTGELFF	TGTGCCAGTGGACCTAGCGGGGCACTGCTTTTCACCGGGGAGCTGTTTTTT
TRBV30	TRBJ2-7	NA	TRBD1	CAWGQGGRRIYEQYF	TGTGCCTGGGGACAGGGGGGTCGTAGAATCTACGAGCAGTACTTC
TRBV19	TRBJ2-2	NA	NA	CASSIIGVGELFF	TGTGCCAGTAGTATAATAGGCGTCGGGGAGCTGTTTTTT
TRBV10-1	TRBJ2-7	NA	TRBD1	CASSESRRDSEQYF	TGCGCCAGCAGTGAGTCTCGCAGGGACAGTGAGCAGTACTTC
TRBV6-1	TRBJ1-6	NA	NA	CASRQPDNSPLHF	TGTGCCAGCAGACAGCCTGATAATTCACCCCTCCACTTT
TRBV7-7	TRBJ2-5	once	NA	CASSATRVETQYF	TGTGCCAGCAGCGCCACCCGGGTAGAGACCCAGTACTTC